This paragraph covers one TCR beta chain sequence. The CDR3 totals 15 residues. Looked up from germline, CDR1 is SSHAT and CDR2 is FNYEAQ (reference sequence). J lost 5 bases, V lost 1 base, and 7 bases had no gene match. The sample belongs to a study of shared clonotypes between healthy human individuals. Assay used: immunoSEQ multiplex PCR; TCRdb lists only in-frame clones, some missing. The sample has under 650,000 clones, 90% to 97% seen once. The chain uses TRBV7-7 and TRBJ2-7, with 8 bases identical to TRBD1. The specimen was naive CD4+ T cells sorted from blood. As to subset: CD45RA+ positively selected. The source of this sequence is a woman in her thirties in good health. The CDR3, as DNA: TGTGCCAGCAGCTTAGAGGGGACAGGTAGGCACGAGCAGTACTTC. Translation: CASSLEGTGRHEQYF.